The TCR beta chain described here comes from a study of naive and memory T cell subsets. Two oligonucleotides, mixed equimolar, formed the beta constant-region primer covering TRBC1 and TRBC2. From the UMI-ligation and nested PCR reads, TCRdb called clonotypes with MiXCR, one entry per CDR3 protein. The data show about 5,700 distinct CDR3 sequences, 6.5% to 9% seen once. In its sample, this clonotype is medium-sized. The CDR3 sequence is 15 residues long. Germline V gene data show CDR1 as PRHDT and CDR2 as FYEKMQ (reference sequence). Trimming stripped 3 bases from V and 6 bases from J, with 15 bases between.

Input material: effector memory CD8+ T cells from blood. As for subset: effector memory, CD45RA- CD27-. This clonotype was sampled from a human donor in good health. The chain links TRBV13 to TRBJ2-1; the D call may be TRBD1 or TRBD2 (6 bases each). Written as DNA, the CDR3 is TGTGCCAGCAGCTTCCCAGGGGCGGGAAGCAATGAGCAGTTCTTC. Translation: CASSFPGAGSNEQFF.